This note documents a single TCR beta chain sequence. This CDR3 comprises 14 residues. The V end was cut by 4 bases, the J end by 4 bases, with 14 bases between. Germline V gives CDR1 SGHNT, CDR2 YYREEE (reference sequence). Sequencing used immunoSEQ multiplex PCR; TCRdb keeps in-frame clones, though not all of them. The profile covers fewer than 100,000 clones, with 87% appearing a single time and 4.5% to 6% taken by the ten largest. This sample was included in a study of blood T cell repertoires in COVID-19. The V call is TRBV5-4, the J call TRBJ1-2; D is unresolved. The sequencing input was peripheral blood. The source is a woman of 80 years or more with acute or convalescent COVID-19. The CDR3 loop is CASSPQTEGYGYTF. CDR3 nucleotides: TGTGCCAGCAGCCCACAGACGGAAGGCTATGGCTACACCTTC.